Below are 27 T cell receptor beta chains sequenced from a single sample in a study of PD-L1 blockade in urothelial cancer (dated by TCRdb to the late 2010s). Receptors were amplified or captured by the immunoSEQ multiplex PCR assay. The table comes from immuneACCESS by way of TCRdb, which keeps in-frame sequences with V and J called. Part of the clones is missing from these tables; in studies checked, under half for an unresolved V gene and the rest for unknown reasons. In all, the sample holds 35,000 to 45,000 clones, and roughly nine tenths of those were seen once. 6% to 9.5% of the sample goes to the ten largest clones. Reading the label with the study, this specimen's time point is: peripheral blood 6 weeks after treatment start. This specimen was PBMCs, taken around atezolizumab (anti-PD-L1) treatment. These receptors were collected from a man between 65 and 85 years old with urothelial cancer.

The chain couples TRBV6-5 to TRBJ2-7, with D uncertain. Deletions cut 2 bases from V and 6 bases from J, with 5 bases between. Germline CDR1 is MNHEY and CDR2 is SVGAGI. CDR3 length: 11 residues. The CDR3: CASSYGPEQYF. DNA of the CDR3: TGTGCCAGCAGTTACGGGCCCGAGCAGTACTTC.

The rearrangement links TRBV7-3 to TRBJ2-3; 9 bases match TRBD2. V shed 5 bases, J shed 10 bases, and the junction held 4 bases outside the gene matches. The CDR3 has 12 residues. The germline CDR1 and CDR2 sequences are SGHTA and FQGTGA. CDR3 coding DNA: TGTGCCAGCAGCGGAGCGGGGGGCCCGCAGTATTTT. Translating it yields CASSGAGGPQYF.

This chain links TRBV7-2 with TRBJ2-3; D not resolved. CDR3 length: 16 amino acids. With 5 bases removed from V and 0 bases from J, the gap between germline ends came to 15 bases. Germline CDR1 SGHTA, CDR2 FQGNSA. The CDR3 coding sequence is TGTGCCAGCAGCCCCCGCGCGGCACTTAGCACAGATACGCAGTATTTT. Residues: CASSPRAALSTDTQYF.

This sequence joins TRBV7-2 and TRBJ2-7; D is ambiguous. The V end was cut by 1 base, the J end by 7 bases, with 11 bases between. Germline V CDR1 and CDR2: SGHTA, FQGNSA. The length of the CDR3 is 13 residues. The CDR3 here is CASSLGGRVEQYF. DNA for the CDR3: TGTGCCAGCAGCTTAGGAGGCCGGGTAGAGCAGTACTTC.

The CDR3 DNA reads TGTGCCAGCAGTTTAAGCACCAACTATGGCTACACCTTC. Translating it yields CASSLSTNYGYTF. The rearrangement uses TRBV28 and TRBJ1-2, with D hard to call. Trimming took 2 bases from V and 2 from J, leaving 6 bases between them. There are 13 residues in the CDR3. CDR1 MDHEN and CDR2 SYDVKM come from the germline V gene.

The chain combines TRBV28 with TRBJ2-2, with 7 bases lining up with TRBD2. Looked up from germline, CDR1 is MDHEN and CDR2 is SYDVKM. This CDR3 spans 13 amino acids. Germline trimming cut 8 bases from V and 7 bases from J; bases unmatched to any gene: 7. CDR3 region: CASGLVSFGELFF. For the CDR3, the DNA is TGTGCCAGCGGACTAGTCTCATTCGGGGAGCTGTTTTTT.

In DNA, the CDR3 is TGCGCCAGCAGCCAAGATAAGCTAGCGGGAGTTACGCAGTATTTT. This encodes CASSQDKLAGVTQYF. The rearrangement links TRBV4-1 to TRBJ2-3, with TRBD2 identical over 10 bases. The CDR3 has 15 residues. Trimming took 0 bases from V and 8 from J; bases not matched to a gene: 5. CDR1 is MGHRA and CDR2 is YSYEKL in the germline V gene.

The V and J genes are TRBV18 and TRBJ2-5; tentative D call: TRBD1 (5 bases). Germline V gives CDR1 KGHSH, CDR2 LQKENI. Trimming removed 4 bases from V and 0 bases from J, with 6 bases in between. The CDR3 runs to 13 residues. The CDR3 region is CASSLRDQETQYF. The CDR3 DNA follows: TGTGCCAGCTCACTCAGGGACCAAGAGACCCAGTACTTC.

The chain couples TRBV11-2 to TRBJ2-1, with TRBD2 identical over 12 bases. Germline V gene data show CDR1 as SGHAT and CDR2 as FQNNGV. The V and J ends lost 1 base and 10 bases, in that order; junction bases with no gene match: 5. The CDR3 has 15 amino acids. The CDR3 sequence: CASSLGTSGTGEQFF. CDR3 DNA: TGTGCCAGCAGCTTAGGGACTAGCGGGACGGGGGAGCAGTTCTTC.

In its sample, this clone was seen once. The chain couples TRBV4-2 to TRBJ2-3, with D maybe TRBD2 (5 bases). This CDR3 spans 19 amino acids. CDR1 is LGHNA, CDR2 YNFKEQ, per germline. The germline V and J ends were trimmed by 1 base and 2 bases, with 22 bases remaining between them. CDR3 in DNA: TGTGCCAGCAGCCAAGGAAGTGGCCCAGGCGGGCGCCCCACAGATACGCAGTATTTT. Translating it yields CASSQGSGPGGRPTDTQYF.

The chain combines TRBV9 with TRBJ1-3; tentatively, D is TRBD1 (6 bases). There are 14 residues in the CDR3. CDR1 and CDR2 (germline): SGDLS, YYNGEE. V was trimmed by 4 bases and J by 11 bases, leaving 19 bases between them. CDR3 sequence (DNA): TGTGCCAGCAGCTCCCGGGGGGGGCCCTCGGCCATATATTTT. Translation: CASSSRGGPSAIYF.

The chain joins TRBV5-4 to TRBJ2-5; D possibly corresponds to TRBD2 (5 bases). The CDR3 is 16 residues long. Per germline, CDR1 SGHNT and CDR2 YYREEE (reference sequence). V lost 4 bases and J lost 2, with 18 bases in between. In nucleotides, the CDR3 is TGTGCCAGCAGCCCCGAGGGCCGCCCAACACAAGAGACCCAGTACTTC. Translation gives CASSPEGRPTQETQYF.

The V call is TRBV19, the J call TRBJ2-2, with D possibly matching TRBD1 (6 bases). The CDR3 is made up of 15 amino acids. V shed 5 bases and J shed 6 bases, with 16 bases lying between them. Germline-derived CDR1 and CDR2 are LNHDA and SQIVND (reference sequence). The CDR3 region has the DNA TGTGCCAGTAGTTCGCCGGGACAAATCTCCGGGGAGCTGTTTTTT. This codes for CASSSPGQISGELFF.

This rearrangement joins TRBV27 to TRBJ2-5, with TRBD2 matching over 8 bases. V gave up 6 bases and J gave up 2 bases; unmatched junction bases: 2. CDR1 is MNHEY, CDR2 SMNVEV, per germline (reference sequence). The CDR3 has 13 amino acids. CDR3 nucleotide sequence: TGTGCCAGCAGCCGGGGGGGGCAAGAGACCCAGTACTTC. It encodes CASSRGGQETQYF.

J is TRBJ2-1 and V is TRBV6-6; 9 nucleotides line up with TRBD2. Germline V gene data show CDR1 as MNHNY and CDR2 as SVGAGI (reference sequence). V was pared by 8 bases and J by 7 bases, with 12 bases of the junction left unmatched. The CDR3 is made up of 15 amino acids. DNA of the CDR3: TGTGCCAGCCTCTCGCGGGAGGGTACGGTGAATGAGCAGTTCTTC. It codes for CASLSREGTVNEQFF.

The chain uses TRBV6-6 and TRBJ2-7, with 11 bases fitting TRBD1. V trimming: 4 bases; J trimming: 6 bases; junction bases outside the gene matches: 5. The CDR3 contains 14 residues. The germline V gene encodes CDR1 MNHNY and CDR2 SVGAGI (reference sequence). DNA for the CDR3: TGTGCCAGCAGTTCTCCGGGACAGGGGGGCGAGCAGTACTTC. Translated: CASSSPGQGGEQYF.

The V call is TRBV5-1, the J call TRBJ2-2; 10 nucleotides agree with TRBD2. Trimming cost V 4 bases and J 3 bases; bases outside gene matches: 15. The CDR3 length is 19 residues. The germline CDR1 and CDR2 sequences are SGHRS and YFSETQ. The CDR3 DNA is TGCGCCAGCAGCGCAAACACTATCCTAGCGGGAGCGGACACCGGGGAGCTGTTTTTT. It specifies CASSANTILAGADTGELFF.

This clone is a singleton in its sample. J is TRBJ2-7 and V is TRBV5-4; 8 nucleotides align to TRBD1. The CDR3 covers 14 residues. Germline-derived CDR1 and CDR2 are SGHNT and YYREEE (reference sequence). Unmatched junction bases numbered 9, after V lost 5 bases and J lost 5 bases. The CDR3 region is CASRRDRSFDEQYF. DNA of the CDR3: TGTGCCAGCAGGAGGGACAGGTCGTTCGACGAGCAGTACTTC.

This rearrangement joins TRBV6-4 to TRBJ2-6; D remains unclear. The CDR3 contains 15 residues. The germline V and J ends were trimmed by 2 bases and 0 bases, with 5 bases remaining between them. In germline, CDR1 is MRHNA, CDR2 SNTAGT. CDR3 coding DNA: TGTGCCAGCAGTGACCCTCGCTCTGGGGCCAACGTCCTGACTTTC. Translated: CASSDPRSGANVLTF.

The rearrangement uses TRBV5-5 and TRBJ1-4; 8 bases are shared with TRBD1. This CDR3 has 15 amino acids. V lost 4 bases and J lost 7; bases outside the gene matches: 9. The germline gives CDR1 SGHKS, CDR2 YYEKEE (reference sequence). The CDR3 spells CASSLGQGPPEKLFF. CDR3 bases: TGTGCCAGCAGCCTTGGACAGGGACCCCCTGAAAAACTGTTTTTT.

The V gene is TRBV6-1, the J gene TRBJ1-1; unclear D gene. V was clipped by 1 base and J by 5 bases, with 17 bases between them. The CDR3 consists of 16 residues. Germline CDR1 reads MNHNS; CDR2 reads SASEGT. For the CDR3, the DNA is TGTGCCAGCAGTGAAGGAGGAGGGCGGCGGAGAACTGAAGCTTTCTTT. Its translation: CASSEGGGRRRTEAFF.

This clone has a single count. The rearrangement uses TRBV19 and TRBJ2-1, with a tentative D call TRBD1 (6 bases). The germline V gene has CDR1 LNHDA and CDR2 SQIVND (reference sequence). V lost 1 base, J lost 9 bases, and 16 bases lay in between. The CDR3 extends over 15 amino acids. Here the CDR3 reads CASSIVQGPGGEQFF. CDR3 bases: TGTGCCAGTAGTATAGTACAGGGCCCCGGAGGTGAGCAGTTCTTC. Drawing the rest from reference TRBV19 and TRBJ2-1, the complete variable domain is DGGITQSPKYLFRKEGQNVTLSCEQNLNHDAMYWYRQDPGQGLRLIYYSQIVNDFQKGDIAEGYSVSREKKESFPLTVTSAQKNPTAFYLCASSIVQGPGGEQFFGPGTRLTVL.

In this sample, this clone turned up once. The gene calls are TRBV15 and TRBJ2-1; 12 positions match TRBD2. The V and J ends lost 1 base and 7 bases, in that order; junction bases with no gene match: 8. CDR3 size: 17 residues. Germline CDR1 LNHNV, CDR2 YYDKDF (reference sequence). The CDR3 nucleotides are TGTGCCACCAGCAGAGTGCTAGCGGGAGGGCGTATGAATGAGCAGTTCTTC. Translated, it gives CATSRVLAGGRMNEQFF.

In its sample, this clone was seen a few times. Here the CDR3 reads CASRSGGFNEQYF. For the CDR3, the DNA is TGTGCCAGCAGGTCGGGAGGTTTCAACGAGCAGTACTTC. The genes are TRBV28 and TRBJ2-7, with 7 bases that match TRBD2. The CDR3 loop spans 13 amino acids. Germline V gene sequence: CDR1 MDHEN, CDR2 SYDVKM. Unmatched junction bases numbered 7, after V lost 6 bases and J lost 5 bases.

The chain recombines TRBV6-5 with TRBJ2-1, with no clear D. The CDR3 length is 15 residues. Germline V lookup: CDR1 MNHEY, CDR2 SVGAGI. V was shortened by 0 bases and J by 7 bases, with 13 bases between the two germline ends. The DNA for the CDR3 is TGTGCCAGCAGTTACTCGGCTAGTTTCATTAATGAGCAGTTCTTC. Amino acid sequence: CASSYSASFINEQFF.

V usage is TRBV6-6 and J usage is TRBJ2-2; tentative D call: TRBD1 (6 bases). The length of the CDR3 is 15 residues. The V end lost 4 bases, the J end lost 2 bases, and 11 bases lay between the germline ends. The germline V gene has CDR1 MNHNY and CDR2 SVGAGI (reference sequence). The CDR3 DNA sequence: TGTGCCAGCAGTTTGGGACAACTTAACACCGGGGAGCTGTTTTTT. Residues: CASSLGQLNTGELFF.

The DNA of the CDR3 is TGTGCCTCATGGGGACTAGCGGGAGACTTCTTTACAGATACGCAGTATTTT. Translation gives CASWGLAGDFFTDTQYF. The chain recombines TRBV7-9 with TRBJ2-3, with TRBD2 matching over 14 bases. The CDR3 runs to 17 residues. V shed 11 bases and J 3 bases; nucleotides not matched to a gene: 13. Germline V gene data show CDR1 as SEHNR and CDR2 as FQNEAQ (reference sequence).